The 21 T cell receptor beta chains presented below share a single source sample, sequenced in a study of blood T cell repertoires in COVID-19. Using immunoSEQ multiplex PCR, the repertoire was profiled, and TCRdb retains in-frame clones only, with some absent. The data show about 190,000 clones, around 79% seen once. The sequenced sample was peripheral blood. The receptors stem from a man in his forties or fifties who had recovered from COVID-19.

V usage is TRBV7-8 and J usage is TRBJ2-7; 8 positions match TRBD2. CDR1 and CDR2 (germline): SGHVS, FQNEAQ. The CDR3 loop spans 14 amino acids. J lost 6 bases, V lost 5 bases, and 9 bases had no gene match. The CDR3 DNA sequence: TGTGCCAGCAGCGCATCGGGAGGGATCGGCGAGCAGTACTTC. Its protein is CASSASGGIGEQYF.

V gene TRBV6-2 or TRBV6-3 combines with J gene TRBJ2-3; D is undetermined. CDR1 is MNHEY, CDR2 SVGEGT, per germline. V lost 3 bases and J 3 bases, leaving 4 bases between the germline ends. The CDR3 contains 12 residues. The CDR3 region has the DNA TGTGCCAGCAGTTATATGACAGATACGCAGTATTTT. This sequence encodes CASSYMTDTQYF.

The V and J genes are TRBV5-1 and TRBJ1-2; unclear D gene. This CDR3 has 15 residues. Trimming shortened V by 2 bases and J by 3 bases, and 14 bases separated the two germline ends. Germline V gives CDR1 SGHRS, CDR2 YFSETQ. The DNA for the CDR3 is TGCGCCAGCAGCTTACAGACGGGAAAGGACTATGGCTACACCTTC. It is translated as CASSLQTGKDYGYTF.

This clone showed up just once. This sequence joins TRBV10-2 and TRBJ2-3, with TRBD1 matching 7 bases. Looked up from germline, CDR1 is WSHSY and CDR2 is SAAADI. The CDR3 covers 18 residues. V lost 6 bases and J lost 0; bases outside the gene matches: 15. The CDR3 protein is CASRRGPGILASTDTQYF. The CDR3 DNA reads TGCGCCAGCAGGAGGGGGCCGGGAATTCTGGCCAGCACAGATACGCAGTATTTT.

Note on this clone: Other DNA variants within this sample encode the same CDR3. The chain links TRBV9 to TRBJ2-7; 9 nucleotides align to TRBD1. V dropped 1 base and J dropped 0; count of bases not matched to a gene: 5. The CDR3 runs to 16 residues. Germline lookup yields CDR1 SGDLS and CDR2 YYNGEE. CDR3 sequence: CASSVKGTGSSYEQYF. CDR3 coding DNA: TGTGCCAGCAGCGTAAAAGGGACAGGGAGCTCCTACGAGCAGTACTTC. The full variable domain, in which reference TRBV9 and TRBJ2-7 provide the parts outside the CDR3, is DSGVTQTPKHLITATGQRVTLRCSPRSGDLSVYWYQQSLDQGLQFLIQYYNGEERAKGNILERFSAQQFPDLHSELNLSSLELGDSALYFCASSVKGTGSSYEQYFGPGTRLTVT.

This clone was seen only a few times. This chain links TRBV27 with TRBJ1-5; D perhaps matches TRBD1 (5 bases). The CDR3 totals 14 residues. V lost 1 base, J lost 4 bases, and 8 bases lay in between. Germline values: CDR1 MNHEY, CDR2 SMNVEV (reference sequence). This CDR3 reads CASSLLRQNQPQHF. The CDR3 DNA follows: TGTGCCAGCAGTTTATTAAGACAGAATCAGCCCCAGCATTTT.

This clone was seen a few times. The chain is built from TRBV6-6 and TRBJ2-1, with 9 bases lining up with TRBD2. V lost 7 bases to trimming and J lost 10 bases; unmatched junction nucleotides: 11. CDR3 length: 14 residues. Germline lookup yields CDR1 MNHNY and CDR2 SVGAGI (reference sequence). The DNA for the CDR3 is TGTGCCAGCACCGATAGCGGGAGTCAGGAAGAGCAGTTCTTC. Its protein product is CASTDSGSQEEQFF.

This chain connects TRBV27 to TRBJ2-1; D ambiguous. This CDR3 has 13 residues. Between the trimmed V and J ends, which lost 0 bases and 9 bases, there was a span of 9 bases. The germline V gene encodes CDR1 MNHEY and CDR2 SMNVEV (reference sequence). This chain's CDR3 is CASSLSQIGEQFF. CDR3 in DNA: TGTGCCAGCAGTTTATCACAAATTGGTGAGCAGTTCTTC.

J is TRBJ2-3 and V is TRBV5-1; tentative D call: TRBD1 (6 bases). CDR1 is SGHRS, CDR2 YFSETQ, per germline. The CDR3 consists of 15 residues. V was clipped by 2 bases and J by 4 bases, with 14 bases between them. In nucleotides, the CDR3 is TGCGCCAGCAGCTTACAACCAGGGGTACCAGATACGCAGTATTTT. Its protein is CASSLQPGVPDTQYF.

The genes are TRBV5-1 and TRBJ2-4; D perhaps matches TRBD2 (6 bases). Germline CDR1 SGHRS, CDR2 YFSETQ. The CDR3 consists of 17 residues. The germline V and J ends were trimmed by 4 bases and 1 base, with 18 bases remaining between them. The CDR3 nucleotides read TGCGCCAGCAGCCTACGTCGGGGGTTGCGGGCCAAAAACATTCAGTACTTC. Residues: CASSLRRGLRAKNIQYF.

The rearrangement links TRBV18 to TRBJ2-1, with D possibly TRBD1 on 6 matching bases. The CDR3 runs to 15 residues. The germline V gene has CDR1 KGHSH and CDR2 LQKENI. With 3 bases removed from V and 5 bases from J, the gap between germline ends came to 14 bases. CDR3 protein: CASSPGGRGNNEQFF. In nucleotides, the CDR3 is TGTGCCAGCTCACCGGGCGGCAGGGGAAACAATGAGCAGTTCTTC.

The V call is TRBV28, the J call TRBJ2-1, with TRBD1 matching over 9 bases. The junction had 6 bases not matched to a gene; V was cut back by 5 bases and J by 10 bases. Germline CDR1 and CDR2: MDHEN and SYDVKM. This CDR3 is 13 amino acids long. This chain's CDR3 is CASSRGTGTEQFF. CDR3 coding DNA: TGTGCCAGCAGTCGTGGGACAGGGACCGAGCAGTTCTTC.

V and J are TRBV5-8 and TRBJ1-2; TRBD1 is a possible D gene (5 bases). Trimming pared 3 bases from V and 3 bases from J, leaving 15 bases between. The CDR3 runs to 15 residues. The V gene's germline CDR1 is SGHTS and CDR2 YDEGEE. Written as DNA, the CDR3 is TGTGCCAGCAGCTACGGCCAGGGCGCTTACTATGGCTACACCTTC. This sequence encodes CASSYGQGAYYGYTF.

The chain carries TRBV2 and TRBJ2-7, with D possibly being TRBD2 (6 bases). Trimming shortened V by 6 bases and J by 5 bases, and 17 bases separated the two germline ends. The CDR3 has 14 amino acids. Germline lookup yields CDR1 SNHLY and CDR2 FYNNEI. The CDR3 bases are TGTGCCAGCAGCGTACTAGCTATGTCCGACGAGCAGTACTTC. Translation gives CASSVLAMSDEQYF.

The rearrangement joins TRBV7-8 to TRBJ1-5; D uncertain. Germline V CDR1 and CDR2: SGHVS, FQNEAQ. Trimming shortened V by 5 bases and J by 4 bases, and 6 bases separated the two germline ends. The CDR3 extends over 12 amino acids. CDR3 region: CASSPRNQPQHF. CDR3 coding DNA: TGTGCCAGCAGCCCACGGAATCAGCCCCAGCATTTT. Looking up the rest from reference TRBV7-8 and TRBJ1-5 gives the full variable domain: GAGVSQSPRYKVAKRGQDVALRCDPISGHVSLFWYQQALGQGPEFLTYFQNEAQLDKSGLPSDRFFAERPEGSVSTLKIQRTQQEDSAVYLCASSPRNQPQHFGDGTRLSIL.

The V call is TRBV4-1, the J call TRBJ2-1, with 14 bases aligning to TRBD2. From germline, CDR1 is MGHRA and CDR2 YSYEKL. The CDR3 contains 17 residues. V shed 4 bases and J 4 bases; nucleotides not matched to a gene: 6. The CDR3 loop reads CASSLMGLAGVYNEQFF. Written as DNA, the CDR3 is TGCGCCAGCAGCCTGATGGGACTAGCGGGAGTTTACAATGAGCAGTTCTTC.

The genes are TRBV30 and TRBJ2-7; TRBD2 matches 8 bases. CDR1 and CDR2 from the germline V gene are GTSNPN and SVGIG (reference sequence). There are 13 residues in the CDR3. V lost 5 bases, J lost 3 bases, and 6 bases stayed unmatched. Here the CDR3 reads CAWERELGYEQYF. The CDR3 coding sequence is TGTGCCTGGGAGCGGGAGTTGGGCTACGAGCAGTACTTC.

The chain carries TRBV14 and TRBJ2-1, with 9 positions matching TRBD2. J was trimmed by 5 bases and V by 4 bases; bases with no gene match: 18. This CDR3 has 19 residues. CDR1 is SGHDN, CDR2 FVKESK, per germline. CDR3 DNA: TGTGCCAGCAGCCCCCTCTGGGGAGCGGGAGGCCCCCCGGACAATGAGCAGTTCTTC. Amino acids: CASSPLWGAGGPPDNEQFF.

The chain employs TRBV3-1 (or the pseudogene TRBV3-2) and TRBJ1-1; 7 bases match TRBD1. There are 15 residues in the CDR3. Looked up from germline, CDR1 is LGHDT and CDR2 is YNNKEL (reference sequence). Unmatched junction bases numbered 12, after V lost 0 bases and J lost 11 bases. DNA of the CDR3: TGTGCCAGCAGCCAAGATCATGGGACAGCCATTTGGGCTTTCTTT. It specifies CASSQDHGTAIWAFF.

The rearrangement links TRBV6-6 to TRBJ2-2; the D is unclear. CDR3 length: 13 amino acids. Trimming removed 6 bases at V and 7 bases at J, with 12 bases between. Germline CDR1 reads MNHNY; CDR2 reads SVGAGI (reference sequence). Written as DNA, the CDR3 is TGTGCCAGCAGGCCCCCAAGTAGCGGGGAGCTGTTTTTT. Protein product: CASRPPSSGELFF.

This clone showed up just once. This chain links TRBV7-8 with TRBJ2-1; D unresolved. Trimming took off 4 bases at V and 5 bases at J, with 12 bases between the two ends. Germline values: CDR1 SGHVS, CDR2 FQNEAQ. The CDR3 has 14 amino acids. CDR3 DNA sequence: TGTGCCAGCAGCTATTCGCACAATAACAATGAGCAGTTCTTC. Protein sequence: CASSYSHNNNEQFF.